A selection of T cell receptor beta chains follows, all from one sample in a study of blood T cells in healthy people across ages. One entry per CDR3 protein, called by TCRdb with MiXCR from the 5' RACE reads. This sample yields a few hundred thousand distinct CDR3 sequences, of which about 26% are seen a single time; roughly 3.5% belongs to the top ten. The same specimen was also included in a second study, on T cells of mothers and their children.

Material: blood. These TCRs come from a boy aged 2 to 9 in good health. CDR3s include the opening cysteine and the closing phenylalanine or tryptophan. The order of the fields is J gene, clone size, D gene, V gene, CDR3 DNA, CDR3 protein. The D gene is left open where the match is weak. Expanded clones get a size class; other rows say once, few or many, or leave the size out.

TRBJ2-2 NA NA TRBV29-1 TGCAGCGCGGCATGGACGAACACCGGGGAGCTGTTTTTT CSAAWTNTGELFF
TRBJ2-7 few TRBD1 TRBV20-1 TGCAGTGCTAGGCCTAACCCCCGGGACAGGGGCGTCGAGCAGTACTTC CSARPNPRDRGVEQYF
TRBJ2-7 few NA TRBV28 TGTGCCAGCAAGGGGGGCAAATACGAGCAGTACTTC CASKGGKYEQYF
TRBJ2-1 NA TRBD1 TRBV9 TGTGCCAGCAGCGTATTTGGGACAGGGGGAGGGAATGAGCAGTTCTTC CASSVFGTGGGNEQFF
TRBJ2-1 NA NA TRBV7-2 TGTGCCAGCAGCTTAAGGGGGACTCAAGAGCAGTTCTTC CASSLRGTQEQFF
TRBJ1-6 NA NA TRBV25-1 TGTGCCAGCAATAACTATAATTCACCCCTCCACTTT CASNNYNSPLHF
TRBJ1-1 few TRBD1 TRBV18 TGTGCCAGCTCGCCAAGCGGACAGGGAAACGAAGCTTTCTTT CASSPSGQGNEAFF
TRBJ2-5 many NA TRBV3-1 TGTGCCAGCAGCCAATCAGAGACACAAGAGACCCAGTACTTC CASSQSETQETQYF
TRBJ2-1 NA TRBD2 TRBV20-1 TGCAGTGCCACCGGGACTAGCGGAGGGCAATCCTACAATGAGCAGTTCTTC CSATGTSGGQSYNEQFF
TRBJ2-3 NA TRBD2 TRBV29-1 TGCAGCGCCGGTCGGGCGGGAGTGGTAGATACGCAGTATTTT CSAGRAGVVDTQYF
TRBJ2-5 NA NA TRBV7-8 TGTGCCAGCAGCTTAGAAGGGAGTGGGTACCAAGAGACCCAGTACTTC CASSLEGSGYQETQYF
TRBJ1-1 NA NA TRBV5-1 TGCGCCAGCAGCTCAGGGTCTACGGGTAGAAACACTGAAGCTTTCTTT CASSSGSTGRNTEAFF
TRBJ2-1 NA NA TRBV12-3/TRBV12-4 TGTGCCAGCAGGATTAAAGCGAGGGGCCTGTTCTTC CASRIKARGLFF
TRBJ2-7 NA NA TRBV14 TGTGCCAGCAGCCGGCAACTGACGGGCGAGCAGTACTTC CASSRQLTGEQYF
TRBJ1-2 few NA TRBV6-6 TGTGCCAGCTCCGGCGGGGATGACTCCTACACCTTC CASSGGDDSYTF
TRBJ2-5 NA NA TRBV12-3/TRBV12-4 TGTGCCAGCAGTTTAAACGACCTTAACCAAGAGACCCAGTACTTC CASSLNDLNQETQYF
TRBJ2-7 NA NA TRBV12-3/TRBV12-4 TGTGCCAGCAGTTTACGACTCGCATTCTCCTACGAGCAGTACTTC CASSLRLAFSYEQYF
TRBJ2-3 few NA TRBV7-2 TGTGCCAGCAAAACCCCCCGGGGGATGGATACGCAGTATTTT CASKTPRGMDTQYF
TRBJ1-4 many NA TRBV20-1 TGCAGTGCTAGTGTCGGGAGTCGTAATGAAAAACTGTTTTTT CSASVGSRNEKLFF
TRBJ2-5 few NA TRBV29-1 TGCAGCGTCAGAACAGGGTTATCGGAGACCCAGTACTTC CSVRTGLSETQYF
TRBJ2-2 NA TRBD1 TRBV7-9 TGTGCCAGCAGCTCCCAGGGGGTCAGGACCGGGGAGCTGTTTTTT CASSSQGVRTGELFF
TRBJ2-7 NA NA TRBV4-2 TGTGCCAGCAGCCAAGAAGGGGGGGGCGCAGAGCAGTACTTC CASSQEGGGAEQYF
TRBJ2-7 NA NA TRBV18 TGTGCCAGCTCAGGGGAAAAGCAGTACTTC CASSGEKQYF
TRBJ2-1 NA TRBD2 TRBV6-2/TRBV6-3 TGTGCCAGCAGCCGAACTAGCGAAACCTACAATGAGCAGTTCTTC CASSRTSETYNEQFF
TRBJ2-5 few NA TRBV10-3 TGTGCCATCAGTGAGGTCGGCCTACAAGAGACCCAGTACTTC CAISEVGLQETQYF
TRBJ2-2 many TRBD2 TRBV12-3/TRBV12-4 TGTGCCAGCACCCCACTAGCGGTGAACACCGGGGAGCTGTTTTTT CASTPLAVNTGELFF
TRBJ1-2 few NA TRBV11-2 TGTGCCAGCAGCCCCAGGGATCGCTATGGCTACACCTTC CASSPRDRYGYTF
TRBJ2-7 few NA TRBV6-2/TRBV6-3 TGTGCCGTTCACGACGAGCCCGCCTACGAGCAGTACTTC CAVHDEPAYEQYF
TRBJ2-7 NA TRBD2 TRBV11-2 TGTGCCAGCAGCACCGGACTAGACCCCTCCTACGAGCAGTACTTC CASSTGLDPSYEQYF
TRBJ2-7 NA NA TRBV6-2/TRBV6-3 TGTGCCAGCAGTTACCTGGCACGGGTCTCCTACGAGCAGTACTTC CASSYLARVSYEQYF
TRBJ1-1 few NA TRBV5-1 TGCGCCAGCAGCCTCGACAGGTTACAAGCTTTCTTT CASSLDRLQAFF
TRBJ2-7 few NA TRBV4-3 TGCGCCAGCAGCCGAAGAGGGGACGGGGACCACGAGCAGTACTTC CASSRRGDGDHEQYF
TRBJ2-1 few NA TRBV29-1 TGCAGCGCCCGACAGGGCGGGAGATACAATGAGCAGTTCTTC CSARQGGRYNEQFF
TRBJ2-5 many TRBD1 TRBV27 TGTGCCAGCAGTGAGGGACAGGGTACCGAGACCCAGTACTTC CASSEGQGTETQYF
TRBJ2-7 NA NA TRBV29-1 TGCAGCGTTGTGGGAGAAGTCTACGAGCAGTACTTC CSVVGEVYEQYF
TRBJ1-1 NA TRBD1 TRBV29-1 TGCAGCGGGGGGACAGGGGAAGCTTTCTTT CSGGTGEAFF
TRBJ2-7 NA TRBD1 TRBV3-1 TGTGCCAGCAGCCAAGGGGACAGGTCCTACGAGCAGTACTTC CASSQGDRSYEQYF
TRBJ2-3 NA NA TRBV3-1 TGTGCCAGCAGCCCCCCTACTACTAGCACAGATACGCAGTATTTT CASSPPTTSTDTQYF
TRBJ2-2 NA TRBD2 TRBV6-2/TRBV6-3 TGTGCCAGCAGAGGACTAGTGGGGGAAGTCGGGGAGCTGTTTTTT CASRGLVGEVGELFF
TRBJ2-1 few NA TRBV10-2 TGCGCCAGCAGTGAAGTTTACAATGAGCAGTTCTTC CASSEVYNEQFF
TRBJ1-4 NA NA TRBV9 TGTGCCAGCAGCATAGCGGGGGGGCGGCAGGCTAATGAAAAACTGTTTTTT CASSIAGGRQANEKLFF
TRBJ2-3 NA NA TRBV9 TGTGCCAGCAGCGTAGAAAGGGATGGTTTCGATACGCAGTATTTT CASSVERDGFDTQYF
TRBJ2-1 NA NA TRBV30 TGTGCCTGGAGTGTGGTAGGCTCTGGGGATGAGCAGTTCTTC CAWSVVGSGDEQFF
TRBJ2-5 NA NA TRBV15 TGTGCCACCAGCAGAGATCCGACAAACCAAGAGACCCAGTACTTC CATSRDPTNQETQYF
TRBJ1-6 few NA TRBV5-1 TGCGCCAGCAGCCCCGGGACGGGGATCACCTATAATTCACCCCTCCACTTT CASSPGTGITYNSPLHF
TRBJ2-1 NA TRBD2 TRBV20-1 TGCAGTGCTAGAGGACTAGCGGGAGAGAGGGGCTCCTACAATGAGCAGTTCTTC CSARGLAGERGSYNEQFF